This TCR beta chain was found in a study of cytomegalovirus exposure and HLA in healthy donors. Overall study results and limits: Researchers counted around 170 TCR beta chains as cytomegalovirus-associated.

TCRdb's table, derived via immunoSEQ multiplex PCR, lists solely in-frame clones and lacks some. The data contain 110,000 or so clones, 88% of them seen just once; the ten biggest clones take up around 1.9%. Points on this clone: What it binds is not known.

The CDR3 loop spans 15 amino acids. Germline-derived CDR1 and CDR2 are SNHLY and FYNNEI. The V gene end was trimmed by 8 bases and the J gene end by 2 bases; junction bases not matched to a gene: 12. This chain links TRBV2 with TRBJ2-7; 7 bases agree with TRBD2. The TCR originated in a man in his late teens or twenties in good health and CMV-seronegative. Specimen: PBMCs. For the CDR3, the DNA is TGTGCCAGCCGTGGTTTAAGGCGGGAGCCCTACGAGCAGTACTTC. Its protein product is CASRGLRREPYEQYF.